The rows below give T cell receptor beta chains drawn from one sample of a study of naive and memory T cell subsets. MiXCR was run by TCRdb on the UMI-ligation and nested PCR reads, yielding one entry per CDR3 protein. The profile shows more than 13,000 distinct CDR3 sequences, roughly 5.2% of them singletons. Sequences were derived from skin, sampled from a tuberculin skin test site. Receptors originate from an adult in good health. The CDR3 runs from the conserved cysteine through the conserved F or W. D genes are given only for firm matches. The size of a clone is reported for some rows only, either as once, few or many, or as a class for expanded clones.

d_gene	v_gene	j_gene	abundance	CDR3nt	CDR3aa
.	TRBV3-1	TRBJ2-3	many	TGTGCCAGCAGCTTACGGGGAGATACGCAGTATTTT	CASSLRGDTQYF
TRBD2	TRBV29-1	TRBJ2-5	many	TGCAGCGTGACTAGCGGGGGGGAGTTTGGAGAGACCCAGTACTTC	CSVTSGGEFGETQYF
.	TRBV5-1	TRBJ2-3	many	TGCGCCAGCAGCCCTAACTGGAGGGATACGCAGTATTTT	CASSPNWRDTQYF
.	TRBV11-2	TRBJ2-5	many	TGTGCCAGCAGCTTAAAGCTTGGACAGGGACTAGATAAAGAGACCCAGTACTTC	CASSLKLGQGLDKETQYF
.	TRBV6-6	TRBJ1-1	many	TGTGCCAGCAGTTGGGGGACGGAGAGGACTGAAGCTTTCTTT	CASSWGTERTEAFF
.	TRBV2	TRBJ1-1	medium-sized	TGTGCCAGCAAGACAGAGACTGAAGCTTTCTTT	CASKTETEAFF
.	TRBV4-3	TRBJ1-2	medium-sized	TGCGCCAGCAGCCAAGATTGGCAGTTCTATGGCTACACCTTC	CASSQDWQFYGYTF
.	TRBV29-1	TRBJ1-2	many	TGCAGCGGTGGACAGTCGAACTATGGCTACACCTTC	CSGGQSNYGYTF
.	TRBV4-1	TRBJ1-6	few	TGCGCCAGCAGCCAAAACTACTCACCCCTCCACTTT	CASSQNYSPLHF
.	TRBV6-5	TRBJ1-5	medium-sized	TGTGCCAGCAGTTACGCCCGGGGGCGGGATCAGCCCCAGCATTTT	CASSYARGRDQPQHF
TRBD1	TRBV28	TRBJ2-2	medium-sized	TGTGCCAGCCCTCCGGCCAGCGGACAGGGGTCGGACACCGGGGAGCTGTTTTTT	CASPPASGQGSDTGELFF
TRBD1	TRBV7-3	TRBJ2-1	many	TGTGCCAGCAGCAATCCACGGGACAGGGGTTCCCCTTCCGCTTACAATGAGCAGTTCTTC	CASSNPRDRGSPSAYNEQFF
TRBD1	TRBV20-1	TRBJ1-1	medium-sized	TGCAGTGCTAGACATCAGGGGGCAGGCACTGAAGCTTTCTTT	CSARHQGAGTEAFF
.	TRBV11-2	TRBJ1-1	many	TGTGCCAGCAGCTTAGGTACTGAAGCTTTCTTT	CASSLGTEAFF
.	TRBV4-1	TRBJ1-1	many	TGCGCCAGCAGCCAAGAGAGGAACACTGAAGCTTTCTTT	CASSQERNTEAFF
.	TRBV20-1	TRBJ2-7	medium-sized	TGCAGCCAACGACCCGGGGGGCCGTCCTACGAGCAGTACTTC	CSQRPGGPSYEQYF
.	TRBV7-9	TRBJ2-5	many	TGTGCCAGCAGACAGTACCAAGAGACCCAGTACTTC	CASRQYQETQYF
.	TRBV5-1	TRBJ2-3	medium-sized	TGCGCCAGCAGCTTTGCAGCGAGCACAGATACGCAGTATTTT	CASSFAASTDTQYF
.	TRBV7-9	TRBJ1-1	many	TGTGCCAGCAGCTCAGCGACAGGGAACACTGAAGCTTTCTTT	CASSSATGNTEAFF
TRBD1	TRBV18	TRBJ1-2	many	TGTGCCAGCTCACCCGGACAGGGAAAAGGCTACACCTTC	CASSPGQGKGYTF
.	TRBV28	TRBJ1-2	few	TGTGCCAGCAACCAGGGTTCAGACGGCTACACCTTC	CASNQGSDGYTF
.	TRBV7-9	TRBJ2-7	medium-sized	TGTGCCAGCAACCCCTTAGGAAGGGCTGAGGAACGGGACGAGCAGTACTTC	CASNPLGRAEERDEQYF
.	TRBV4-1	TRBJ1-1	many	TGCGCCAGCAGCCAGCTGCCGGGACGGAGGAACACTGAAGCTTTCTTT	CASSQLPGRRNTEAFF
.	TRBV18	TRBJ1-6	many	TGTGCCAGCTCACCCACCGAGGGCGCGGAATCACCCCTCCACTTT	CASSPTEGAESPLHF
TRBD1	TRBV5-1	TRBJ2-7	many	TGCGCCAGCAGCCCCTACGCTGGACAGGTGGGCGAGCAGTACTTC	CASSPYAGQVGEQYF
TRBD2	TRBV3-1	TRBJ2-5	few	TGTGCCAGCAGCCATGGGAGGGGCTGGACCCAGTACTTC	CASSHGRGWTQYF
.	TRBV5-1	TRBJ1-1	many	TGCGCCAGCAGCTTAAGGGACGCTCGGGGAGAAGCTTTCTTT	CASSLRDARGEAFF
.	TRBV2	TRBJ1-1	.	TGTGCCAGCACGGGAGGGTGGTCAAGACTCACTGAAGCTTTCTTT	CASTGGWSRLTEAFF
.	TRBV6-1	TRBJ1-2	.	TGTGCCAGCCTGGTAGAGGCGAACTATGGCGACACCTTC	CASLVEANYGDTF
TRBD1	TRBV7-8	TRBJ1-4	many	TGTGCCAGCAGCTTAGGTTTTACAGGGGGCGCAGAAAAACTGTTTTTT	CASSLGFTGGAEKLFF
.	TRBV2	TRBJ1-1	many	TGTGCCAGCAGTGTTAACAGGAACACTGAAGCTTTCTTT	CASSVNRNTEAFF
TRBD1	TRBV4-3	TRBJ1-2	.	TGCGCCAGCAGTCAGACAGGGGGCAATGGCTACACCTTC	CASSQTGGNGYTF
.	TRBV5-4	TRBJ2-3	large	TGTGCCAGCAGCTTTTTCGGGGGTAGCACAGATACGCAGTATTTT	CASSFFGGSTDTQYF
.	TRBV12-3/TRBV12-4	TRBJ1-6	many	TGTGCCAGCAGTTTGGGGTCTCGAGGCTCTGATTCACCCCTCCACTTT	CASSLGSRGSDSPLHF
.	TRBV23-1	TRBJ2-5	many	TGCGCCAGCAATGCCTGCTGGCAACAAGAGACCCAGTACTTC	CASNACWQQETQYF
.	TRBV28	TRBJ2-1	medium-sized	TGTGCCAGCAGTCACAGAAATGAGCAGTTCTTC	CASSHRNEQFF
.	TRBV29-1	TRBJ1-2	.	TGCAGCGTTGAATTGATAGTTGGGGGCAGGGATGGCTACACCTTC	CSVELIVGGRDGYTF
.	TRBV20-1	TRBJ2-7	many	TGCAGTGCTGCCTCCGGGTCCTCCTACGAGCAGTACTTC	CSAASGSSYEQYF
.	TRBV15	TRBJ1-5	many	TGTGCCACCAGCAGAGTGACAACACAGGACTTTCTTCATAGCAATCAGCCCCAGCATTTT	CATSRVTTQDFLHSNQPQHF
TRBD1	TRBV20-1	TRBJ2-5	many	TGCAGTGCTAGGGCCCATGACAGGGGCGTCGGGTTC	CSARAHDRGVGF
.	TRBV4-3	TRBJ1-1	.	TGCGCCAGCAGCCGCTGGGAGGGGGAGAACACTGAAGCTTTCTTT	CASSRWEGENTEAFF
.	TRBV5-1	TRBJ1-1	many	TGCGCCAGCAGCTTGTGGGCTCAACGGGGCACTGAAGCTTTCTTT	CASSLWAQRGTEAFF
.	TRBV18	TRBJ1-5	many	TGTGCCAGCTCACTAAAGGTGGGCGCGGGACAGCCCCAGCATTTT	CASSLKVGAGQPQHF
.	TRBV4-2	TRBJ1-6	many	TGTGCCAGCAGCCAAAACAAATCACCCCTCCACTTT	CASSQNKSPLHF
TRBD2	TRBV6-2/TRBV6-3	TRBJ2-7	many	TGTGCCAGCGCAACTAGCGGGACCTACGAGCAGTACTTC	CASATSGTYEQYF
.	TRBV7-6	TRBJ1-1	medium-sized	TGTGCCAGCAGCTATACATCAGGGAACACTGAAGCTTTCTTT	CASSYTSGNTEAFF
TRBD1	TRBV5-1	TRBJ2-7	medium-sized	TGCGCCAGCAGCTTGGACACAGGGGGCCGCTCCGAGCAGTACTTC	CASSLDTGGRSEQYF
TRBD2	TRBV4-3	TRBJ2-1	few	TGCGCCAGCAGCCAAGATGCCCGCGGGGGAGCGACATACAATGAGCAGTTCTTC	CASSQDARGGATYNEQFF
TRBD2	TRBV29-1	TRBJ2-5	medium-sized	TGCAGCGTTGAATTTAGCGGGGGGACCAACTATGAGACCCAGTACTTC	CSVEFSGGTNYETQYF
.	TRBV18	TRBJ2-7	.	TGTGCCAGCTCCCTTAGACCCCCCGGAAACAGCGGCTCCTACGAGCAGTACTTC	CASSLRPPGNSGSYEQYF
.	TRBV12-3/TRBV12-4	TRBJ1-2	many	TGTGCCAGCAGTATTCAGAGGGGAGCCAATGGCTACACCTTC	CASSIQRGANGYTF
.	TRBV11-2	TRBJ2-2	many	TGTGCCAGCAGAAAAGGGACAACCGACACCGGGGAGCTGTTTTTT	CASRKGTTDTGELFF